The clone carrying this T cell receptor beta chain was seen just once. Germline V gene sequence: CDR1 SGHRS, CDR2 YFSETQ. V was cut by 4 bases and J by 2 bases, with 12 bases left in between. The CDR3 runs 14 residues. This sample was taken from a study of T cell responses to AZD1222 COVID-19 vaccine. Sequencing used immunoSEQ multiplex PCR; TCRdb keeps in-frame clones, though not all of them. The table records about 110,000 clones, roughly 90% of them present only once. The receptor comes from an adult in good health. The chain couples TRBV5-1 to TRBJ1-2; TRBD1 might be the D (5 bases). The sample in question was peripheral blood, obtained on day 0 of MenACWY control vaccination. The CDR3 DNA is TGCGCCAGCAGCCGGGAAGAGGGGAACTATGGCTACACCTTC. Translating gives CASSREEGNYGYTF.